This TCR beta chain is drawn from a study of human T cells and chemical hapten exposure. Study details: Enrolled patients were predominantly female and had alopecia areata, totalis or universalis.

What the library attached to individual cDNA molecules were unique molecular identifiers. TCRdb ran MiXCR on the RACE reads and lists one entry per CDR3 protein. Altogether about 120,000 distinct CDR3 sequences are present, over 10% being singletons, with the ten largest covering roughly 1.5%. This clonotype has at least ten counts. Noted time point: patch test 1, 2 weeks after DPC sensitization. Described treatment: therapeutic diphenylcyclopropenone sensitization with weekly scalp DPC. The CDR3 runs to 15 residues. J lost 6 bases, V lost 6 bases, and 7 bases had no gene match. The rearrangement links TRBV12-3 or TRBV12-4 to TRBJ1-4; 10 bases map to TRBD1. The sequence was collected from a woman aged 50 to 60 with alopecia areata. Some clones in this sample may be carry-over from other donors' samples. Specimen: whole blood, collected in connection with sensitization to the hapten diphenylcyclopropenone (DPC). The CDR3 loop is CASSQGQGGDEKLFF. CDR3 DNA sequence: TGTGCCAGCAGCCAAGGACAGGGGGGAGATGAAAAACTGTTTTTT.